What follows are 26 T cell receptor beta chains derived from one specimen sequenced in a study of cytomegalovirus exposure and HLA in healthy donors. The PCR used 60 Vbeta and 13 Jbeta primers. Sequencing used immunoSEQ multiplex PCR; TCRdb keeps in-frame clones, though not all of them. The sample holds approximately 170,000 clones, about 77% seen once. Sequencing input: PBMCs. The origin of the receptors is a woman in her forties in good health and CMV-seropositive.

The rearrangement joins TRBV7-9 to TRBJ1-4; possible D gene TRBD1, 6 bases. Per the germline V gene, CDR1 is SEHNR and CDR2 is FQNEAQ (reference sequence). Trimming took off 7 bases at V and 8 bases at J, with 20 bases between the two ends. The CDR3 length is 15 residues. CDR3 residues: CASTIGAGGHEKLFF. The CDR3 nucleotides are TGTGCCAGCACCATTGGAGCGGGGGGGCACGAAAAACTGTTTTTT.

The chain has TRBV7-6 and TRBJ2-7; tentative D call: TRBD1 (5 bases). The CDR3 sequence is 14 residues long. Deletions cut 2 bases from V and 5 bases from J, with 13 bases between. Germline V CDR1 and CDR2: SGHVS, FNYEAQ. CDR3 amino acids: CASSLSPEGDEQYF. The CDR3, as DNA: TGTGCCAGCAGCTTATCTCCAGAAGGGGACGAGCAGTACTTC.

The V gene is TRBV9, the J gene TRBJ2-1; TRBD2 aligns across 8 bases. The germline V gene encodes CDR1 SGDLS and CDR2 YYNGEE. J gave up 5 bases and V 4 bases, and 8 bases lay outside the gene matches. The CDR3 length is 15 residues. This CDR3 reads CASSPRAGDHNEQFF. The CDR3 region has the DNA TGTGCCAGCAGCCCCCGAGCGGGAGATCACAATGAGCAGTTCTTC. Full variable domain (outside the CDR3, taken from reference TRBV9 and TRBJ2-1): DSGVTQTPKHLITATGQRVTLRCSPRSGDLSVYWYQQSLDQGLQFLIQYYNGEERAKGNILERFSAQQFPDLHSELNLSSLELGDSALYFCASSPRAGDHNEQFFGPGTRLTVL.

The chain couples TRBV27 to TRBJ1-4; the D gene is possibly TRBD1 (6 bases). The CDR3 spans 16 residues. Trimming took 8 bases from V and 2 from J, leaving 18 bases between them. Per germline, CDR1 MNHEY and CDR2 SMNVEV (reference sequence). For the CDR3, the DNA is TGTGCCAGCCAGCCTGGGTGGGGGGGCACTAATGAAAAACTGTTTTTT. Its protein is CASQPGWGGTNEKLFF.

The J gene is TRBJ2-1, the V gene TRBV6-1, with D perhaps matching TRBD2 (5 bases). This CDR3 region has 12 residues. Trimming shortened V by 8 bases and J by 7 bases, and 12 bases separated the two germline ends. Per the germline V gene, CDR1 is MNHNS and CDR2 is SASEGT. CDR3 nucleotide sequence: TGTGCCAGCTCTTGGGAGCGAAATGAGCAGTTCTTC. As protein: CASSWERNEQFF.

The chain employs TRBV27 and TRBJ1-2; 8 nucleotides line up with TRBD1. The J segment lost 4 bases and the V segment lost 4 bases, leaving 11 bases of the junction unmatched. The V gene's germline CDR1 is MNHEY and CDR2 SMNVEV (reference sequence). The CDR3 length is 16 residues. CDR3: CASSSFTRTGSYGYTF. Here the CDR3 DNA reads TGTGCCAGCAGTTCCTTCACACGGACAGGGAGCTATGGCTACACCTTC.

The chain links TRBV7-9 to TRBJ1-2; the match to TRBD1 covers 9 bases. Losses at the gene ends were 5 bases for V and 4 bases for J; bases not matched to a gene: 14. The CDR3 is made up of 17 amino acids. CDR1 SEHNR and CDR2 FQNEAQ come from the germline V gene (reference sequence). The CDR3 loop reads CASSHLTIRDRAYGYTF. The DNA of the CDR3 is TGTGCCAGCAGCCATCTGACTATTCGGGACAGGGCCTATGGCTACACCTTC.

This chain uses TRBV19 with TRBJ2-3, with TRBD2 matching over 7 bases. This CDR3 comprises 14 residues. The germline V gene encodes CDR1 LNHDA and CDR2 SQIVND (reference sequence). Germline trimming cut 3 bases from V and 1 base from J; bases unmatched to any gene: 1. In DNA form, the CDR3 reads TGTGCCAGTAGTATGGCGGGGGGCACAGATACGCAGTATTTT. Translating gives CASSMAGGTDTQYF.

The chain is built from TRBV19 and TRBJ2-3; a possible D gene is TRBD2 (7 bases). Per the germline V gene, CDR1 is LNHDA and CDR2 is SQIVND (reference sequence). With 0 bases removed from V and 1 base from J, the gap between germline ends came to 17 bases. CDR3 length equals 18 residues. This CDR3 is CASSIDGPRGGGTDTQYF. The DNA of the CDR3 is TGTGCCAGTAGTATAGATGGCCCAAGGGGGGGCGGCACAGATACGCAGTATTTT.

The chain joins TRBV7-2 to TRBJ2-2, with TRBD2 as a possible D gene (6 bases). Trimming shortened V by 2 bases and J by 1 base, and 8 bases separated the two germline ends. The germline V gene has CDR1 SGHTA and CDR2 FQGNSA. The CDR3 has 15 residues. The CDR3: CASSLLAVNTGELFF. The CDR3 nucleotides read TGTGCCAGCAGCTTATTAGCGGTGAACACCGGGGAGCTGTTTTTT. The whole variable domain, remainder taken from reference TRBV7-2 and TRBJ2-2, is GAGVSQSPSNKVTEKGKDVELRCDPISGHTALYWYRQSLGQGLEFLIYFQGNSAPDKSGLPSDRFSAERTGGSVSTLTIQRTQQEDSAVYLCASSLLAVNTGELFFGEGSRLTVL.

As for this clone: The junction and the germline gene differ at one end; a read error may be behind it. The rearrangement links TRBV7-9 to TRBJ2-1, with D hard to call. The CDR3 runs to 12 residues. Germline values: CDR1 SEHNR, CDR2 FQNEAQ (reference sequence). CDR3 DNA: TGTTCCAGCAGCTTAGTGGCCAATGAGCAGTTCTTC. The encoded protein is CSSSLVANEQFF.

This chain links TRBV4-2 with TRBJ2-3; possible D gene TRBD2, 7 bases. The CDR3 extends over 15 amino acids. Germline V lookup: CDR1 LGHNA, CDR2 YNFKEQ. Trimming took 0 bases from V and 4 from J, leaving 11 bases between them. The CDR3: CASSQEGGAPDTQYF. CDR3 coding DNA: TGTGCCAGCAGCCAAGAGGGGGGGGCACCAGATACGCAGTATTTT.

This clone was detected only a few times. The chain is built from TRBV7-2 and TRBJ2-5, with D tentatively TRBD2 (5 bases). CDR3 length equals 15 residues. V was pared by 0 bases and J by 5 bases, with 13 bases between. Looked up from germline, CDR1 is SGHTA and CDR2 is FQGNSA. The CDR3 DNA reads TGTGCCAGCAGCTTAGCGGTGGACTTCCTGGAGACCCAGTACTTC. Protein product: CASSLAVDFLETQYF.

CDR3 region: CASSLKNRGEYEQYF. In nucleotides, the CDR3 is TGTGCCAGCAGCTTAAAGAACAGGGGGGAGTACGAGCAGTACTTC. The chain is built from TRBV7-2 and TRBJ2-7; 8 positions agree with TRBD1. V lost 2 bases, J lost 4 bases, and 7 bases stayed unmatched. Germline V gives CDR1 SGHTA, CDR2 FQGNSA. CDR3 length: 15 amino acids.

In nucleotides, the CDR3 is TGTGCCAGCAGCTTAGACGGGCGGGGAGGGCGGCAAGAGACCCAGTACTTC. Protein product: CASSLDGRGGRQETQYF. This chain links TRBV7-8 with TRBJ2-5; TRBD2 matches at 7 bases. The J segment lost 2 bases and the V segment lost 1 base, leaving 10 bases of the junction unmatched. CDR3 length equals 17 residues. Looked up from germline, CDR1 is SGHVS and CDR2 is FQNEAQ.

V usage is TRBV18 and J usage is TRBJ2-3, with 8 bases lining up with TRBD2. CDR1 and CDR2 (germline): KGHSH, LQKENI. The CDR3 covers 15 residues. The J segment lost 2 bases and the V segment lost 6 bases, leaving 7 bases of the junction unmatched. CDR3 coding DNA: TGTGCCAGCTCGTGGGGACTAGTTAACACAGATACGCAGTATTTT. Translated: CASSWGLVNTDTQYF. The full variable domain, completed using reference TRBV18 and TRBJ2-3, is NAGVMQNPRHLVRRRGQEARLRCSPMKGHSHVYWYRQLPEEGLKFMVYLQKENIIDESGMPKERFSAEFPKEGPSILRIQQVVRGDSAAYFCASSWGLVNTDTQYFGPGTRLTVL.

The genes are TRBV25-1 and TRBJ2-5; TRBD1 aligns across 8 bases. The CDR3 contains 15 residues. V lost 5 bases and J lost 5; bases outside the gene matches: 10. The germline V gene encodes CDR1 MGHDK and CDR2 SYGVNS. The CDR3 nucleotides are TGTGCCAGCAGTCTGCGGGCAGGGGGCGTCGAGACCCAGTACTTC. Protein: CASSLRAGGVETQYF.

The CDR3 bases are TGTGCCAGCAGTCAGGGTCCCCTGAATTATAATTCACCCCTCCACTTT. Amino acids: CASSQGPLNYNSPLHF. The chain combines TRBV28 with TRBJ1-6; tentatively, D is TRBD1 (5 bases). CDR1 is MDHEN and CDR2 is SYDVKM in the germline V gene. V was shortened by 5 bases and J by 4 bases, with 15 bases between the two germline ends. This CDR3 comprises 16 residues.

CDR3 in amino acids: CASSIQGTQGAGANVLTF. The CDR3 DNA follows: TGTGCCAGTAGTATACAGGGTACGCAGGGGGCTGGGGCCAACGTCCTGACTTTC. The chain couples TRBV19 to TRBJ2-6; 7 bases map to TRBD1. The CDR3 loop spans 18 amino acids. Trimming took 2 bases from V and 2 from J; bases not matched to a gene: 9. In germline, CDR1 is LNHDA, CDR2 SQIVND (reference sequence).

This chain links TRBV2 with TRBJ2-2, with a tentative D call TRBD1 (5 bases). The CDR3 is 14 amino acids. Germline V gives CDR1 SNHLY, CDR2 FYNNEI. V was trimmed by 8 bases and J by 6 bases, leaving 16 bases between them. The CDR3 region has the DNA TGTGCCAGCTTTCTGGCAGGGTGGGCCGGGGAGCTGTTTTTT. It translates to CASFLAGWAGELFF. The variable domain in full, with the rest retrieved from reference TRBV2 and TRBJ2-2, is EPEVTQTPSHQVTQMGQEVILRCVPISNHLYFYWYRQILGQKVEFLVSFYNNEISEKSEIFDDQFSVERPDGSNFTLKIRSTKLEDSAMYFCASFLAGWAGELFFGEGSRLTVL.

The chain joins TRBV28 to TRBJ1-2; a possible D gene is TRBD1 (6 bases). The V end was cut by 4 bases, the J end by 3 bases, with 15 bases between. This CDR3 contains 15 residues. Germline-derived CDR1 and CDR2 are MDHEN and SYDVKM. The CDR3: CASSYTDSAYYGYTF. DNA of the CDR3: TGTGCCAGCAGTTATACGGACAGTGCTTACTATGGCTACACCTTC.

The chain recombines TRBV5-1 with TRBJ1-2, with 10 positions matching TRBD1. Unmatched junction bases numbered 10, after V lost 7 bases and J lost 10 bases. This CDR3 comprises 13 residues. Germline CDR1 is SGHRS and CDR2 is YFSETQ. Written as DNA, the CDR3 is TGCGCCAGCGCCGCACGGACAGGGGGATCCTACACCTTC. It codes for CASAARTGGSYTF.

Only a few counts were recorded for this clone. CDR3 loop: CASSPGPRQSSQGYTF. The CDR3 region has the DNA TGTGCCAGCAGCCCTGGACCTCGACAGTCCTCCCAGGGCTACACCTTC. This chain uses TRBV7-2 with TRBJ1-2; D possibly corresponds to TRBD1 (5 bases). Germline V gene lookup returns CDR1 SGHTA and CDR2 FQGNSA. CDR3 length: 16 residues. V was shortened by 5 bases and J by 8 bases, with 24 bases between the two germline ends. Drawing the rest from reference TRBV7-2 and TRBJ1-2, the complete variable domain is GAGVSQSPSNKVTEKGKDVELRCDPISGHTALYWYRQSLGQGLEFLIYFQGNSAPDKSGLPSDRFSAERTGGSVSTLTIQRTQQEDSAVYLCASSPGPRQSSQGYTFGSGTRLTVV.

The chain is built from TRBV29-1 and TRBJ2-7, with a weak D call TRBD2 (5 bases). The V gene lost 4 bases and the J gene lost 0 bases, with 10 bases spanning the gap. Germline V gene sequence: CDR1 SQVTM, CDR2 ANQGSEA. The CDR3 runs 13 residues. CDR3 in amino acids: CSVGTPSSYEQYF. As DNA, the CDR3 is TGCAGCGTTGGGACTCCTAGCTCCTACGAGCAGTACTTC.

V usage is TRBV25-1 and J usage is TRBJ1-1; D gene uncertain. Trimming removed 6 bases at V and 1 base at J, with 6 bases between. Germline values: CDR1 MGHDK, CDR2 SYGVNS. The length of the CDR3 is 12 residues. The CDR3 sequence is CASRTQNTEAFF. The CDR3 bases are TGTGCCAGCAGAACACAGAACACTGAAGCTTTCTTT.

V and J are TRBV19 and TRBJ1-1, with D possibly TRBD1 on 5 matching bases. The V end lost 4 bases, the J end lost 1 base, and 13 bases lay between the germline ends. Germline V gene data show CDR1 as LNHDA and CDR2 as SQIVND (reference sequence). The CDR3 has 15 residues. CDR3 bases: TGTGCCAGTAGTAGGGGGGTAGTCTCGAACACTGAAGCTTTCTTT. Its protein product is CASSRGVVSNTEAFF.